The 30 T cell receptor beta chains in this list originate from one sample, sequenced in a study of T-cell reconstitution after alpha-beta-depleted transplantation in children. Unique molecular identifiers were incorporated into the prepared TCRbeta library. TCRdb itself ran the PCR reads through MiXCR, one entry per CDR3 protein. The sample records 250,000 to 350,000 distinct CDR3 sequences, over 8% being singletons. This sample comprised PBMCs from the stem cell graft donor, obtained from the stem cell graft. The source of these receptors is a human donor who donated a stem cell graft to a child with SCID.

V usage is TRBV7-8 and J usage is TRBJ2-7; TRBD1 matches 7 bases. The CDR3 covers 15 residues. Germline CDR1 SGHVS, CDR2 FQNEAQ. Trimming removed 5 bases from V and 1 base from J; junction bases left unmatched: 8. The chain's CDR3 is CASSAPGQFSYEQYF. DNA for the CDR3: TGTGCCAGCAGCGCCCCGGGACAGTTTTCCTACGAGCAGTACTTC.

This clonotype was observed many times. The chain is built from TRBV2 and TRBJ2-3; D uncertain. V dropped 2 bases and J dropped 4 bases, with 10 bases sitting between them. This CDR3 has 14 amino acids. Germline V gene data show CDR1 as SNHLY and CDR2 as FYNNEI. The CDR3 here is CASSENWAADTQYF. The CDR3, as DNA: TGTGCCAGCAGTGAAAACTGGGCCGCAGATACGCAGTATTTT.

Many counts were recorded for this clonotype. The chain links TRBV6-5 to TRBJ1-1; no firm D call. The CDR3 consists of 12 residues. Germline V gene sequence: CDR1 MNHEY, CDR2 SVGAGI. The ends were cut back, 4 bases at V and 10 bases at J, with 13 bases in the middle. The CDR3 protein is CASSSAWIGAFF. The CDR3 DNA reads as TGTGCCAGCAGTTCCGCGTGGATCGGAGCTTTCTTT.

Only a few counts were recorded for this clonotype. This chain joins TRBV3-1 and TRBJ2-7, with D perhaps given as TRBD1 or TRBD2 (5 bases each). CDR3 size: 13 residues. V was clipped by 7 bases and J by 3 bases, with 13 bases between them. Germline CDR1 and CDR2: LGHDT and YNNKEL (reference sequence). The CDR3 DNA is TGTGCCAGCAACTCCTTTGGGGGCTACGAGCAGTACTTC. This gives the protein CASNSFGGYEQYF.

Worth noting for this clonotype: A much larger clone differs from this one at a single base, so this may be a read error. This chain connects TRBV5-1 to TRBJ2-1; 9 bases align to TRBD1. This CDR3 spans 15 amino acids. Germline CDR1 reads SGHRS; CDR2 reads YFSETQ. CDR3 protein: CASSLETGGYNEQIF. The CDR3 coding sequence is TGCGCCAGCAGCTTGGAGACAGGGGGTTACAATGAGCAGATCTTC. The variable domain in full, completed from reference TRBV5-1 and TRBJ2-1, reads KAGVTQTPRYLIKTRGQQVTLSCSPISGHRSVSWYQQTPGQGLQFLFEYFSETQRNKGNFPGRFSGRQFSNSRSEMNVSTLELGDSALYLCASSLETGGYNEQIFGPGTRLTVL.

This clonotype was detected a few times. The rearrangement links TRBV10-3 to TRBJ2-3; 8 bases align to TRBD2. Germline V lookup: CDR1 ENHRY, CDR2 SYGVKD. With 6 bases clipped from V and 2 bases from J, the junction kept 10 bases outside the gene matches. There are 16 residues in the CDR3. As DNA, the CDR3 is TGTGCCATCAGCCCCTTCGTAGCGGGGATCACAGATACGCAGTATTTT. It encodes CAISPFVAGITDTQYF.

This clonotype has more than one count but fewer than ten. The chain joins TRBV29-1 to TRBJ2-4; 8 nucleotides align to TRBD1. CDR1 is SQVTM, CDR2 ANQGSEA, per germline. V shed 6 bases, J shed 6 bases, and the junction held 10 bases outside the gene matches. This CDR3 is built from 14 residues. The CDR3: CSVGHAGQGNIQYF. In DNA, the CDR3 is TGCAGCGTCGGCCACGCCGGACAGGGAAACATTCAGTACTTC.

This clonotype was counted ten times or more. The chain carries TRBV27 and TRBJ1-1, with D possibly TRBD1 on 6 matching bases. The CDR3 has 17 amino acids. Germline assignment: CDR1 MNHEY and CDR2 SMNVEV (reference sequence). The V gene lost 5 bases and the J gene lost 1 base, with 20 bases spanning the gap. CDR3 region: CASSIIPGGSENTEAFF. The DNA of the CDR3 is TGTGCCAGCAGTATAATTCCCGGGGGCAGTGAGAACACTGAAGCTTTCTTT.

Of note for this clonotype: A much bigger clone sits one base away, suggesting this may be a read error. V gene TRBV5-1 combines with J gene TRBJ2-7; TRBD1 matches 9 bases. The CDR3 has 15 residues. CDR1 SGHRS and CDR2 YFSETQ come from the germline V gene. CDR3 amino acids: CASSLDGTGTYEKYF. The CDR3 DNA follows: TGCGCCAGCAGCTTGGACGGGACAGGGACCTACGAGAAGTACTTC.

The chain carries TRBV20-1 and TRBJ1-3, with 9 bases identical to TRBD1. Germline CDR1 reads DFQATT; CDR2 reads SNEGSKA (reference sequence). This CDR3 has 16 residues. Losses at the gene ends were 2 bases for V and 0 bases for J; bases not matched to a gene: 5. This CDR3 reads CSARRQGGLSGNTIYF. In nucleotides, the CDR3 is TGCAGTGCTAGAAGACAGGGGGGACTCTCTGGAAACACCATATATTTT.

This clonotype was detected only a few times. V is TRBV20-1 and J is TRBJ2-4, with D maybe TRBD1 (6 bases). V lost 6 bases to trimming and J lost 4 bases, with 19 bases between them. The germline V gene has CDR1 DFQATT and CDR2 SNEGSKA (reference sequence). The CDR3 is 15 residues long. CDR3 sequence: CSALDSTGSKNIQYF. The CDR3 region has the DNA TGCAGTGCCCTGGATTCCACAGGGAGTAAAAACATTCAGTACTTC.

This clonotype was recorded at least ten times. The V call is TRBV12-3 or TRBV12-4, the J call TRBJ1-6; 7 bases agree with TRBD1. CDR3 length: 16 amino acids. V lost 5 bases to trimming and J lost 5 bases; unmatched junction nucleotides: 9. The CDR3 coding sequence is TGTGCCAGCAGTCAACCTCCCGGGACAGATAATTCACCCCTCCACTTT. This sequence encodes CASSQPPGTDNSPLHF.

The chain carries TRBV12-3 or TRBV12-4 and TRBJ2-5; D possibly uses TRBD1 or TRBD2 (6 bases each). This CDR3 contains 15 residues. V dropped 2 bases and J dropped 5 bases, with 15 bases sitting between them. CDR3 sequence reads: CASSLFRGPAETQYF. The CDR3 DNA reads TGTGCCAGCAGTTTATTCCGGGGGCCTGCGGAGACCCAGTACTTC.

The rearrangement uses TRBV7-8 and TRBJ2-7; a weak D match, TRBD1 (5 bases). The V and J ends lost 5 bases and 3 bases respectively, with 11 bases between them. CDR1 and CDR2 (germline): SGHVS, FQNEAQ. The CDR3 contains 13 residues. The CDR3 DNA is TGTGCCAGCAGCGTCCCCGACAGCTACGAGCAGTACTTC. Translated, it gives CASSVPDSYEQYF. Using reference TRBV7-8 and TRBJ2-7 for the parts outside the CDR3, the full variable domain is GAGVSQSPRYKVAKRGQDVALRCDPISGHVSLFWYQQALGQGPEFLTYFQNEAQLDKSGLPSDRFFAERPEGSVSTLKIQRTQQEDSAVYLCASSVPDSYEQYFGPGTRLTVT.

At least ten counts were recorded for this clonotype. The chain carries TRBV7-2 and TRBJ1-4, with a possible D match to TRBD1 (5 bases). CDR3 length equals 16 residues. The germline V gene has CDR1 SGHTA and CDR2 FQGNSA. V lost 1 base, J lost 1 base, and 10 bases lay in between. The CDR3 is CASSLVGQGTNEKLFF. In DNA form, the CDR3 reads TGTGCCAGCAGCTTAGTGGGGCAGGGAACTAATGAAAAACTGTTTTTT.

The chain is built from TRBV29-1 and TRBJ1-1; D perhaps matches TRBD1 (5 bases). CDR3 length: 16 amino acids. Trimming removed 6 bases from V and 6 bases from J, with 26 bases in between. Germline lookup yields CDR1 SQVTM and CDR2 ANQGSEA. Here the CDR3 reads CSVPLRRGQTTAEAFF. The DNA for the CDR3 is TGCAGCGTCCCACTCAGAAGGGGCCAAACGACAGCTGAAGCTTTCTTT. Using reference TRBV29-1 and TRBJ1-1 for the parts outside the CDR3, the full variable domain is SAVISQKPSRDICQRGTSLTIQCQVDSQVTMMFWYRQQPGQSLTLIATANQGSEATYESGFVIDKFPISRPNLTFSTLTVSNMSPEDSSIYLCSVPLRRGQTTAEAFFGQGTRLTVV.

The chain carries TRBV7-2 and TRBJ2-7, with TRBD2 matching over 9 bases. J gave up 6 bases and V 3 bases, and 9 bases lay outside the gene matches. Germline loops: CDR1 SGHTA, CDR2 FQGNSA. This CDR3 has 15 residues. CDR3 amino acids: CASSFSSSGISEQYF. CDR3 sequence (DNA): TGTGCCAGCAGCTTCTCCTCTAGCGGGATAAGCGAGCAGTACTTC.

This chain's CDR3 is CASSQAPRTSETQYF. The CDR3 nucleotides are TGTGCCAGCAGCCAGGCCCCCAGGACAAGCGAGACCCAGTACTTC. The V and J genes are TRBV7-9 and TRBJ2-5; TRBD1 is a possible D gene (5 bases). V gave up 5 bases and J gave up 5 bases, with 18 bases separating them. This CDR3 contains 15 residues. The germline V gene encodes CDR1 SEHNR and CDR2 FQNEAQ (reference sequence).

This clonotype was picked up a small number of times. The gene calls are TRBV27 and TRBJ2-5, with a possible D match to TRBD2 (7 bases). Between the trimmed V and J ends, which lost 5 bases and 7 bases, there was a span of 14 bases. The V gene's germline CDR1 is MNHEY and CDR2 SMNVEV (reference sequence). This CDR3 has 13 residues. The CDR3 loop is CASSPPRGGTQYF. The CDR3 coding sequence is TGTGCCAGCAGTCCCCCAAGGGGGGGGACCCAGTACTTC.

The table lists this clonotype with a few counts. The chain has TRBV7-9 and TRBJ2-2, with D tentatively TRBD2 (6 bases). Germline CDR1 and CDR2: SEHNR and FQNEAQ (reference sequence). With 4 bases removed from V and 4 bases from J, the gap between germline ends came to 16 bases. The CDR3 consists of 16 residues. CDR3 region: CASSSFRDSPTGELFF. The CDR3 DNA reads as TGTGCCAGCAGCTCCTTCCGGGACTCCCCCACCGGGGAGCTGTTTTTT.

This clonotype was picked up a small number of times. The rearrangement uses TRBV29-1 and TRBJ2-7; 7 bases match TRBD1. Germline V gives CDR1 SQVTM, CDR2 ANQGSEA. The V segment lost 6 bases and the J segment 3 bases; nucleotides outside the gene matches: 8. CDR3 length: 13 residues. The CDR3 is CSVRQGGGYEQYF. CDR3 nucleotide sequence: TGCAGCGTACGACAGGGCGGAGGCTACGAGCAGTACTTC.

The chain employs TRBV15 and TRBJ2-2; 9 bases match TRBD1. Germline V gene lookup returns CDR1 LNHNV and CDR2 YYDKDF (reference sequence). The CDR3 length is 18 residues. The J segment lost 3 bases and the V segment lost 5 bases, leaving 13 bases of the junction unmatched. In DNA form, the CDR3 reads TGTGCCACCAGCGGGGACAGGGATCCCTTTCGGGACACCGGGGAGCTGTTTTTT. It yields the protein CATSGDRDPFRDTGELFF. Full variable domain (missing parts from reference TRBV15 and TRBJ2-2): DAMVIQNPRYQVTQFGKPVTLSCSQTLNHNVMYWYQQKSSQAPKLLFHYYDKDFNNEADTPDNFQSRRPNTSFCFLDIRSPGLGDTAMYLCATSGDRDPFRDTGELFFGEGSRLTVL.

This clonotype was detected a few times. The chain carries TRBV5-1 and TRBJ1-1; the D gene is possibly TRBD1 (6 bases). The germline CDR1 and CDR2 sequences are SGHRS and YFSETQ. The CDR3 runs 14 residues. Trimming left V 1 base short and J 4 bases short, with 11 bases between. This CDR3 is CASSLTGIVTEAFF. In nucleotides, the CDR3 is TGCGCCAGCAGCTTGACAGGGATAGTCACTGAAGCTTTCTTT.

The CDR3 region is CASSGSGGALWEQYF. As DNA, the CDR3 is TGTGCCAGCAGCGGCAGCGGGGGGGCCCTCTGGGAGCAGTACTTC. This rearrangement joins TRBV7-8 to TRBJ2-7; 10 bases align to TRBD2. The germline CDR1 and CDR2 sequences are SGHVS and FQNEAQ. The length of the CDR3 is 15 residues. V shed 5 bases, J shed 7 bases, and the junction held 11 bases outside the gene matches.

The chain joins TRBV29-1 to TRBJ1-1; D is possibly TRBD1 (5 bases). Germline CDR1 and CDR2: SQVTM and ANQGSEA. V was trimmed by 5 bases and J by 2 bases, leaving 12 bases between them. The CDR3 sequence is 13 residues long. The CDR3 is CSVFGASNTEAFF. The CDR3 DNA sequence: TGCAGCGTTTTCGGGGCCTCAAACACTGAAGCTTTCTTT.

This chain links TRBV20-1 with TRBJ2-5; D is unclear. This CDR3 is built from 11 residues. Germline V gene lookup returns CDR1 DFQATT and CDR2 SNEGSKA (reference sequence). The CDR3 bases are TGCACCGCGCGTAGGCAAGAGACCCAGTACTTC. Protein sequence: CTARRQETQYF.

The chain is built from TRBV5-1 and TRBJ2-7; TRBD2 is a possible D gene (6 bases). The CDR3 loop spans 13 amino acids. In germline, CDR1 is SGHRS, CDR2 YFSETQ. Between the trimmed V and J ends, which lost 4 bases and 3 bases, there was a span of 11 bases. The CDR3 spells CASSRGNDYEQYF. CDR3 coding DNA: TGCGCCAGCAGCCGGGGGAATGACTACGAGCAGTACTTC.

This clonotype has ten or more counts. The J gene is TRBJ1-1, the V gene TRBV7-9; D is undetermined. V dropped 7 bases and J dropped 1 base, with 7 bases sitting between them. The CDR3 runs 12 residues. Germline values: CDR1 SEHNR, CDR2 FQNEAQ (reference sequence). The CDR3 region is CASTTENTEAFF. In DNA, the CDR3 is TGTGCCAGCACCACAGAGAACACTGAAGCTTTCTTT.

The rearrangement links TRBV28 to TRBJ2-5; the D call may be TRBD1 or TRBD2 (7 bases each). Deletions cut 3 bases from V and 2 bases from J, with 16 bases between. Germline loops: CDR1 MDHEN, CDR2 SYDVKM. The CDR3 is 16 residues long. The CDR3 loop reads CASSFQGGRKQETQYF. CDR3 nucleotide sequence: TGTGCCAGCAGTTTTCAGGGGGGGAGAAAACAAGAGACCCAGTACTTC.

In this sample, this clonotype turned up a few times. This chain joins TRBV11-2 and TRBJ2-5, with a possible D match to TRBD1 (5 bases). Trimming stripped 4 bases from V and 4 bases from J, with 13 bases between. CDR3 length: 14 residues. Germline values: CDR1 SGHAT, CDR2 FQNNGV. The CDR3 is CASSSIMQGETQYF. Here the CDR3 DNA reads TGTGCCAGCAGCTCAATAATGCAGGGAGAGACCCAGTACTTC.